A single sample is the source of the 2 T cell receptor beta chains below, sequenced in a study of identifying expanded T cells in peripheral blood. Produced via immunoSEQ multiplex PCR; TCRdb's table is partial and in-frame only. In the table there are approximately 90,000 clones, roughly 84% of which are singletons. Sequences were obtained from blood. These receptors originate from a person aged 18 to 69 in good health.

This rearrangement joins TRBV4-1 to TRBJ1-5, with a possible D match to TRBD1 (6 bases). V was cut by 1 base and J by 1 base, with 14 bases left in between. CDR1 MGHRA and CDR2 YSYEKL come from the germline V gene. This CDR3 is built from 17 residues. DNA for the CDR3: TGCGCCAGCAGCCAAGGGGGGGGCGGGACCAGCAATCAGCCCCAGCATTTT. Protein sequence: CASSQGGGGTSNQPQHF.

This chain links TRBV6-5 with TRBJ2-1; 8 positions match TRBD2. Trimming cost V 5 bases and J 2 bases; bases outside gene matches: 2. The CDR3 totals 14 residues. The germline CDR1 and CDR2 sequences are MNHEY and SVGAGI. The CDR3 is CASSSGGPYNEQFF. The CDR3 bases are TGTGCCAGCAGTAGCGGGGGCCCCTACAATGAGCAGTTCTTC.